The T cell receptor (beta chain) under discussion was sequenced for a study of shared clonotypes between healthy human individuals. Note on this clone: No antigen is known for it.

Study-level points and caveats: Despite large depth, sorted-subset datasets appeared incompletely sequenced. Among a handful of donors, roughly 5% of naive CD4 clonotypes were found in common.

V was shortened by 2 bases and J by 7 bases, with 9 bases between the two germline ends. From germline, CDR1 is MNHEY and CDR2 SVGAGI. This CDR3 spans 13 amino acids. Authors' methods: ImmunoSEQ only sent back junction sequences with no quality scores, so filtering was done differently. Sequencing was performed with immunoSEQ multiplex PCR; in TCRdb, only in-frame clones are kept and a portion is missing. The DNA gave D and trimming, while V, J and clone size come from that table. The table shows roughly 2 million clones, with roughly 94% occurring only once. The receptor's source is a young man in good health. Sequenced: naive CD4+ T cells sorted from blood. Subset described: CD45RA+ positively selected. The chain employs TRBV6-5 and TRBJ2-1; D may be TRBD1 (5 bases). The CDR3 sequence is CASSYGHGNEQFF. CDR3 bases: TGTGCCAGCAGTTACGGACACGGGAATGAGCAGTTCTTC.